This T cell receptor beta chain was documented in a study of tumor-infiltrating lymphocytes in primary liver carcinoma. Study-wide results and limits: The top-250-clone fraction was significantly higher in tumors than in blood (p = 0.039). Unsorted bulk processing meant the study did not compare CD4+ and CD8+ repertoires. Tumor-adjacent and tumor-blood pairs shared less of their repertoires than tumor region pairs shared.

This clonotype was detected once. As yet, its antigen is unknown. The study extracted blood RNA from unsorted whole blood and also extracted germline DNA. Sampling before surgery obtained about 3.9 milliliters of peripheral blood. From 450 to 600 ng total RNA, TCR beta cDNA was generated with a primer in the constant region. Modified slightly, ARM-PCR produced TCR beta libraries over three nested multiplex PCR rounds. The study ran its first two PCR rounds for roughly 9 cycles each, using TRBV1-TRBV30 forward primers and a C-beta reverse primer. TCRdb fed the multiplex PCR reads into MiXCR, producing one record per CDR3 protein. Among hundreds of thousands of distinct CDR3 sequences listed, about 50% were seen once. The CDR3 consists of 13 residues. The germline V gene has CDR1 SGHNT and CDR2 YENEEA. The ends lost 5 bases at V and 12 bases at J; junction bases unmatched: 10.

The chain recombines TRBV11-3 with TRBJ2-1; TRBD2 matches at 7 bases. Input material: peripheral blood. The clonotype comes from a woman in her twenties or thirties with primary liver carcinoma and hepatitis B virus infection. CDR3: CASSPTSDIMQFF. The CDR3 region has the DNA TGTGCCAGCAGCCCAACTAGCGACATTATGCAGTTCTTC.